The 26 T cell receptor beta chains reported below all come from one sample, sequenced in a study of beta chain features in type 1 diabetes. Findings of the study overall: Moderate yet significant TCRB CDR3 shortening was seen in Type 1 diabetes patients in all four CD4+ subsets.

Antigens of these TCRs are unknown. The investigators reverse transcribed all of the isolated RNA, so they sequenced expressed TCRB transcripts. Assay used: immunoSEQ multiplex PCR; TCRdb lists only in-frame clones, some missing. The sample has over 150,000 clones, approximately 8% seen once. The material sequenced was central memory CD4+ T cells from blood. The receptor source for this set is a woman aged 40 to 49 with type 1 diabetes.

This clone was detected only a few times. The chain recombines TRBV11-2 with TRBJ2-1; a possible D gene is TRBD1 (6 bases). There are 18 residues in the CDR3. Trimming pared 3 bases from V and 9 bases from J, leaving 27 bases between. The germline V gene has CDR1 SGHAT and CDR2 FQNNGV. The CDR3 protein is CASSFSSTGSGGRGEQFF. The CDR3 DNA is TGTGCCAGCAGCTTCTCATCTACAGGGTCCGGCGGACGTGGTGAGCAGTTCTTC.

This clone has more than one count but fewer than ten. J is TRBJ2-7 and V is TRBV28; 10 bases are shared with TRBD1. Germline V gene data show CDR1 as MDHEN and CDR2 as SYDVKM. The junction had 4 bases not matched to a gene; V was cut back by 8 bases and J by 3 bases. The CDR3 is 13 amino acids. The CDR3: CASLTGGGYEQYF. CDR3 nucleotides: TGTGCCAGCCTGACAGGGGGCGGCTACGAGCAGTACTTC.

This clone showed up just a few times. The CDR3 is CASSRLGLTGHGYTF. The CDR3 nucleotides read TGTGCCAGCAGCCGCTTGGGACTAACAGGGCATGGCTACACCTTC. The chain carries TRBV11-1 and TRBJ1-2; perhaps TRBD1 as D (6 bases). Germline loops: CDR1 SGHAT, CDR2 FQDESV (reference sequence). Deletions cut 5 bases from V and 6 bases from J, with 19 bases between. The length of the CDR3 is 15 residues.

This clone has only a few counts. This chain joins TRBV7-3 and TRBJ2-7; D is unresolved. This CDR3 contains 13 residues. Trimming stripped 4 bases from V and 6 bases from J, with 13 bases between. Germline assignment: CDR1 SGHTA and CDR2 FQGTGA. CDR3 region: CASSSYSRSEQYF. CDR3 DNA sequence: TGTGCCAGCAGCTCCTACTCTCGATCCGAGCAGTACTTC.

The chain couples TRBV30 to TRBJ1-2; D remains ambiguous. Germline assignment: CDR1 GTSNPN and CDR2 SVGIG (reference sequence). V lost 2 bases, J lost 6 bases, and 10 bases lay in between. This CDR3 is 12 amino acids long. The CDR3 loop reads CAWSFPEDGYTF. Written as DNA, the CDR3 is TGTGCCTGGAGTTTCCCCGAGGATGGCTACACCTTC.

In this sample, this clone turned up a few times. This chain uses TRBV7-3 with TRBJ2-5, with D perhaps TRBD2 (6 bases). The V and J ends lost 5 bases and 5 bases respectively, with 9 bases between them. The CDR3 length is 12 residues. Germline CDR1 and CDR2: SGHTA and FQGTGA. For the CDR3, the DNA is TGTGCCAGCAGCCGGGAGTGGGAGACCCAGTACTTC. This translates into CASSREWETQYF. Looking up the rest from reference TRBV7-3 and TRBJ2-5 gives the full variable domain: GAGVSQTPSNKVTEKGKYVELRCDPISGHTALYWYRQSLGQGPEFLIYFQGTGAADDSGLPNDRFFAVRPEGSVSTLKIQRTERGDSAVYLCASSREWETQYFGPGTRLLVL.

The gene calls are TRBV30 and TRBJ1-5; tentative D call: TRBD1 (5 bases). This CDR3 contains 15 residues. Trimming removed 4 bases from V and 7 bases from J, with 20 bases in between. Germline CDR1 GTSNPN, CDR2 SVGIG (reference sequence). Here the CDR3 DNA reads TGTGCCTGGATGCCTGGGTCATCGGGGGAACAGCCCCAGCATTTT. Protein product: CAWMPGSSGEQPQHF.

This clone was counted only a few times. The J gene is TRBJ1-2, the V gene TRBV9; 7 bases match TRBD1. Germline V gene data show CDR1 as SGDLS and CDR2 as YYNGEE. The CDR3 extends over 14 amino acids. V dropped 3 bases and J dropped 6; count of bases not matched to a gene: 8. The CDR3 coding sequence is TGTGCCAGCAGCGCGTATACGACAGGGAATGGCTACACCTTC. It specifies CASSAYTTGNGYTF. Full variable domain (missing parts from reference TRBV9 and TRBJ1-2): DSGVTQTPKHLITATGQRVTLRCSPRSGDLSVYWYQQSLDQGLQFLIQYYNGEERAKGNILERFSAQQFPDLHSELNLSSLELGDSALYFCASSAYTTGNGYTFGSGTRLTVV.

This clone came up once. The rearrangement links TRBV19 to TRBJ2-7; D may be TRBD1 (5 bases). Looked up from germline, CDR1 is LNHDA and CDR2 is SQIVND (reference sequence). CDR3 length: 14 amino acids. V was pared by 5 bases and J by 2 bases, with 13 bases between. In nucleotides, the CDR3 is TGTGCCAGTAGTCCCTGGGGCAGCGCCTACGAGCAGTACTTC. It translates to CASSPWGSAYEQYF.

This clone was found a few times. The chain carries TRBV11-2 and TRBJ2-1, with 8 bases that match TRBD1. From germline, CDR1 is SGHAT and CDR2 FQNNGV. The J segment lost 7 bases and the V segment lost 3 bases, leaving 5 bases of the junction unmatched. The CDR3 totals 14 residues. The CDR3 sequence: CASSFRTGGNEQFF. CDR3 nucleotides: TGTGCCAGCAGCTTTCGAACAGGGGGGAATGAGCAGTTCTTC.

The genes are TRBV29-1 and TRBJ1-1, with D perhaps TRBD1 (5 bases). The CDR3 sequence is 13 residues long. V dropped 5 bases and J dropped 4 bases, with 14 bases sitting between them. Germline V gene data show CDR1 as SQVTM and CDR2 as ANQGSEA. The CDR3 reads CSVRGDGVTEAFF. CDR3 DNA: TGCAGCGTTAGGGGTGACGGAGTCACTGAAGCTTTCTTT.

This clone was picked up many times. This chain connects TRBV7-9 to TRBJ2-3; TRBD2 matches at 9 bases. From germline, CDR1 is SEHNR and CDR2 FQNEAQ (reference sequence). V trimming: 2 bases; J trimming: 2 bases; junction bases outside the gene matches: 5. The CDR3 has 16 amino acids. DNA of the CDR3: TGTGCCAGCAGCTTATTAGCGGGGGCCGCCACAGATACGCAGTATTTT. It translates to CASSLLAGAATDTQYF.

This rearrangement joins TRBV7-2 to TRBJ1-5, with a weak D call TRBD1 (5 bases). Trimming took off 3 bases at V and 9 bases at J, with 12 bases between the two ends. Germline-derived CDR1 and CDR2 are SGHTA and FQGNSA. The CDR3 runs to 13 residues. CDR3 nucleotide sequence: TGTGCCAGCAGCTTGGAGGGGCAGGGGCCCCAGCATTTT. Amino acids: CASSLEGQGPQHF.

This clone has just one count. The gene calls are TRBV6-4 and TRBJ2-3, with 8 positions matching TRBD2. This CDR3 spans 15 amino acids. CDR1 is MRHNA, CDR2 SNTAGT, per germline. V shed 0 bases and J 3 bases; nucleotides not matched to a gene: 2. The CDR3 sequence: CASSDSGGATDTQYF. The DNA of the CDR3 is TGTGCCAGCAGTGACTCCGGGGGGGCAACAGATACGCAGTATTTT.

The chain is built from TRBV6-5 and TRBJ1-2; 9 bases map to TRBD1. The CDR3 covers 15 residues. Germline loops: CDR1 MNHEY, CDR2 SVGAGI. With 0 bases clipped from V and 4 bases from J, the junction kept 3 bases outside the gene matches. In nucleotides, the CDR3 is TGTGCCAGCAGTTACTCTGACAGGGGGGCCTATGGCTACACCTTC. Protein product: CASSYSDRGAYGYTF.

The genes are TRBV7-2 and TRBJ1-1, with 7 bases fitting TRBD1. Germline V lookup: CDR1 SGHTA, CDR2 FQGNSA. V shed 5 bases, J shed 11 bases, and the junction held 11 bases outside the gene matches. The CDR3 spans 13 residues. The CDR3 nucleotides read TGTGCCAGCAGCCACCTGGACAGGTTGCACGCTTTCTTT. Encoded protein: CASSHLDRLHAFF.

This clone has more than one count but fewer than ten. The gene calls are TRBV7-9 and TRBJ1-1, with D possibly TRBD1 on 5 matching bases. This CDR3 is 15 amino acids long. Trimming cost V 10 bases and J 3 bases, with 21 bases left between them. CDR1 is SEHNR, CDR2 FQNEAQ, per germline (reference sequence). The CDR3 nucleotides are TGTGCCACCAAACAGCCAGGGTCAGAGGACACTGAAGCTTTCTTT. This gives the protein CATKQPGSEDTEAFF.

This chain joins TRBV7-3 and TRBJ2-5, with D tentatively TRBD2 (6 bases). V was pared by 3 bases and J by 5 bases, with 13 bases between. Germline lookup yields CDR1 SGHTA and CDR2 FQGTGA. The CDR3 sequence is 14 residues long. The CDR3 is CASSFGGAAETQYF. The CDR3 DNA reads TGTGCCAGCAGCTTTGGAGGGGCGGCGGAGACCCAGTACTTC. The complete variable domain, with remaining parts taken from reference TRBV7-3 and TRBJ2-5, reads GAGVSQTPSNKVTEKGKYVELRCDPISGHTALYWYRQSLGQGPEFLIYFQGTGAADDSGLPNDRFFAVRPEGSVSTLKIQRTERGDSAVYLCASSFGGAAETQYFGPGTRLLVL.

The CDR3 protein is CAWSVKGETQYF. CDR3 sequence (DNA): TGTGCCTGGAGTGTAAAGGGGGAGACCCAGTACTTC. V is TRBV30 and J is TRBJ2-5, with D tentatively TRBD1 (5 bases). V was cut by 0 bases and J by 5 bases, with 7 bases left in between. The germline V gene has CDR1 GTSNPN and CDR2 SVGIG (reference sequence). This CDR3 contains 12 residues.

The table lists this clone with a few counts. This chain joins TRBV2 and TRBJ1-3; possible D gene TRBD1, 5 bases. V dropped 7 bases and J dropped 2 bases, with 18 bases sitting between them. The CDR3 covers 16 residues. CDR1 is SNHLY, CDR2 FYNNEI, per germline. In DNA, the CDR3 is TGTGCCAGCACCCGAGACCGCGGGACGGCTGGAAACACCATATATTTT. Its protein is CASTRDRGTAGNTIYF.

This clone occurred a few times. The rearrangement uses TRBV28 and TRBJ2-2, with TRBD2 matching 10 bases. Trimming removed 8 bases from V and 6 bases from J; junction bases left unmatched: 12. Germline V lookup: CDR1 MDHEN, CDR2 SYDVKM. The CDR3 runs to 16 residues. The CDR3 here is CASEGVAGGRAGELFF. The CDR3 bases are TGTGCCAGCGAAGGGGTAGCGGGAGGAAGAGCCGGGGAGCTGTTTTTT.

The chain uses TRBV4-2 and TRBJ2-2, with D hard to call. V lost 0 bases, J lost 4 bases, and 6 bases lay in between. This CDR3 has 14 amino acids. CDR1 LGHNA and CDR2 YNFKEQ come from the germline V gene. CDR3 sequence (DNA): TGTGCCAGCAGCCAAGAGCGGAGCACCGGGGAGCTGTTTTTT. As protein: CASSQERSTGELFF.

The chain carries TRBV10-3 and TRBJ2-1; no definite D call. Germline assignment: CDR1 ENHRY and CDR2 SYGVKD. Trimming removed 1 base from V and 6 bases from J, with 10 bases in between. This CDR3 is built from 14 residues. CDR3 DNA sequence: TGTGCCATCAGTGAGTTTACACAAAGCAATGAGCAGTTCTTC. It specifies CAISEFTQSNEQFF.

The chain's CDR3 is CSVEGQTGANVLTF. The DNA of the CDR3 is TGCAGCGTTGAGGGACAAACTGGGGCCAACGTCCTGACTTTC. V and J are TRBV29-1 and TRBJ2-6, with a weak D call TRBD1 (6 bases). Trimming removed 3 bases from V and 2 bases from J, with 8 bases in between. Germline V gene data show CDR1 as SQVTM and CDR2 as ANQGSEA. This CDR3 has 14 residues.

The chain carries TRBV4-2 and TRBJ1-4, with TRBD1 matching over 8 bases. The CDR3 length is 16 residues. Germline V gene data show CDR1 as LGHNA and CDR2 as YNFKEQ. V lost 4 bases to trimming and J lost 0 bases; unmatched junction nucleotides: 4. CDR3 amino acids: CASSRLGQATNEKLFF. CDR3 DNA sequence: TGTGCCAGCAGCCGCCTGGGACAGGCAACTAATGAAAAACTGTTTTTT.

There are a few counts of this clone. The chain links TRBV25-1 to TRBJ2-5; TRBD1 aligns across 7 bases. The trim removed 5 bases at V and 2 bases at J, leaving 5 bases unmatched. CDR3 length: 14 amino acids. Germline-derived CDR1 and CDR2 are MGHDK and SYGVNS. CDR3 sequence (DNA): TGTGCCAGCAGTCGAGCAGGGGGACAAGAGACCCAGTACTTC. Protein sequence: CASSRAGGQETQYF.